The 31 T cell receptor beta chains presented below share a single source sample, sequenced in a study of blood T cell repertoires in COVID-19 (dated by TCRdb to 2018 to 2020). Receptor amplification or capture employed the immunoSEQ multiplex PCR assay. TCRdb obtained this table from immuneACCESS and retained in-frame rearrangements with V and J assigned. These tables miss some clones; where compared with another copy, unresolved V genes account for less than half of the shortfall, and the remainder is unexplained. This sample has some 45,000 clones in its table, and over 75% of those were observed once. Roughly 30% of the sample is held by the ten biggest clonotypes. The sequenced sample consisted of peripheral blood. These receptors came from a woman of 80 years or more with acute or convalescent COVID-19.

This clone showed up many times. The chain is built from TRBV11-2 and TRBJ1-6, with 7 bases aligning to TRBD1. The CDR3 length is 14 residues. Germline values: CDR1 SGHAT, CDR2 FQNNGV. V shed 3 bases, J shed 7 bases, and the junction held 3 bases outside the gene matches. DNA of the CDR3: TGTGCCAGCAGCTTGGGACAGAAAAATTCACCCCTCCACTTT. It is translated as CASSLGQKNSPLHF.

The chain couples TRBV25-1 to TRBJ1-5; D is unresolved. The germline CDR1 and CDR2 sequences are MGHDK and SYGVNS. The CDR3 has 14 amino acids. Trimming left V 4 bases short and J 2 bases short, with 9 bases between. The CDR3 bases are TGTGCCAGCAGTGCCCCGGGAGGCAATCAGCCCCAGCATTTT. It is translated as CASSAPGGNQPQHF.

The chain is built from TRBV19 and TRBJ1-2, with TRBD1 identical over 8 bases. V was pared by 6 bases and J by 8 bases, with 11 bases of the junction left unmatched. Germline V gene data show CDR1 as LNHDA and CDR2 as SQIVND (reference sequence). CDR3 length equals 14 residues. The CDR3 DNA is TGTGCCAGTAGGTCCGGGACAGGTAAAGGCGGCTACACCTTC. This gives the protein CASRSGTGKGGYTF.

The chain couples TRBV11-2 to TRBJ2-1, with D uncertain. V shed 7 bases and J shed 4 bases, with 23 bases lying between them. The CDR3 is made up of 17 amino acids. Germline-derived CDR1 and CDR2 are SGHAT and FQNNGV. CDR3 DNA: TGTGCCAGCAACCAAAAACAACGGTGGCAGACATACAATGAGCAGTTCTTC. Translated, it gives CASNQKQRWQTYNEQFF.

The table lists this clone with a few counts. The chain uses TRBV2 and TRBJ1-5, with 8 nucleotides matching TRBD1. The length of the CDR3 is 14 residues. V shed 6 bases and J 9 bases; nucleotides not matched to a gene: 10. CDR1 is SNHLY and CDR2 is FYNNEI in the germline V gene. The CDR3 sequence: CASRGQGALGPQHF. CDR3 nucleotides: TGTGCCAGCAGGGGGCAGGGGGCGCTAGGGCCCCAGCATTTT. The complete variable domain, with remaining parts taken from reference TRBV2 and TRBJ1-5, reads EPEVTQTPSHQVTQMGQEVILRCVPISNHLYFYWYRQILGQKVEFLVSFYNNEISEKSEIFDDQFSVERPDGSNFTLKIRSTKLEDSAMYFCASRGQGALGPQHFGDGTRLSIL.

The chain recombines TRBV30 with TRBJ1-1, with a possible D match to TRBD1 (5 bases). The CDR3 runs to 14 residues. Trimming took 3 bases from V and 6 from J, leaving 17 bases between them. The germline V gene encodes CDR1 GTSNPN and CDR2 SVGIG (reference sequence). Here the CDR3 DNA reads TGTGCCTGGAGGGACGGGCAGGGAAGGGCTGAAGCTTTCTTT. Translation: CAWRDGQGRAEAFF.

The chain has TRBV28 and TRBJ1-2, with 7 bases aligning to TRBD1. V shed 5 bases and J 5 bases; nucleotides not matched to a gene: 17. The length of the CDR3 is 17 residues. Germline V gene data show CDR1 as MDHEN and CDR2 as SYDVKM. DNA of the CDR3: TGTGCCAGCAGTGCCTCCGATAATACCGGGACAGTATATGGCTACACCTTC. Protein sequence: CASSASDNTGTVYGYTF.

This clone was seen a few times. CDR3 sequence (DNA): TGTGCCAGCAGTTTCTCCTCCGGAGGGAATGAGCAGTTCTTC. As protein: CASSFSSGGNEQFF. This chain uses TRBV28 with TRBJ2-1, with D possibly matching TRBD2 (6 bases). CDR1 and CDR2 from the germline V gene are MDHEN and SYDVKM. Between the trimmed V and J ends, which lost 3 bases and 7 bases, there was a span of 13 bases. The CDR3 covers 14 residues.

The CDR3 sequence is CASSLDSPAHSPLHF. The CDR3 DNA follows: TGTGCCAGTAGTCTCGACTCTCCGGCCCATTCACCCCTCCACTTT. The V call is TRBV19, the J call TRBJ1-6; D uncertain. This CDR3 region has 15 residues. Looked up from germline, CDR1 is LNHDA and CDR2 is SQIVND (reference sequence). Trimming left V 5 bases short and J 8 bases short, with 16 bases between. Complete variable domain (other parts from reference TRBV19 and TRBJ1-6): DGGITQSPKYLFRKEGQNVTLSCEQNLNHDAMYWYRQDPGQGLRLIYYSQIVNDFQKGDIAEGYSVSREKKESFPLTVTSAQKNPTAFYLCASSLDSPAHSPLHFGNGTRLTVT.

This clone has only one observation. The CDR3 loop reads CASSSEAGKYNEQFF. Here the CDR3 DNA reads TGCGCCAGTTCCTCAGAAGCGGGGAAATACAATGAGCAGTTCTTC. This rearrangement joins TRBV5-1 to TRBJ2-1, with 7 bases fitting TRBD2. The CDR3 is made up of 15 amino acids. Looked up from germline, CDR1 is SGHRS and CDR2 is YFSETQ. V lost 8 bases and J lost 4; bases outside the gene matches: 12.

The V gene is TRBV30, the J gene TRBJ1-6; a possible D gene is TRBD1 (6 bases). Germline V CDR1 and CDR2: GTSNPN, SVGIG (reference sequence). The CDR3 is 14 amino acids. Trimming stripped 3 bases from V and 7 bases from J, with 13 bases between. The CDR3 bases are TGTGCCTGGAGCGGGACAAGGGTCAATTCACCCCTCCACTTT. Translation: CAWSGTRVNSPLHF.

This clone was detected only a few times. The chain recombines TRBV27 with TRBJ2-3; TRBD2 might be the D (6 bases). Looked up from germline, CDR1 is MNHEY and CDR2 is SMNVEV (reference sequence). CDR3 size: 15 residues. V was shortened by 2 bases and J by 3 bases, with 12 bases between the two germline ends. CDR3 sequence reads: CASSLGLANTDTQYF. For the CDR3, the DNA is TGTGCCAGCAGTTTAGGTCTAGCGAATACAGATACGCAGTATTTT.

The CDR3 DNA follows: TGTGCCAGCAGCCAACGAGACTCAGGGGTATCGCAGTACTTC. This gives the protein CASSQRDSGVSQYF. This rearrangement joins TRBV16 to TRBJ2-7; weak D call: TRBD1 (6 bases). The germline V gene encodes CDR1 KGHSY and CDR2 FQNENV. CDR3 length equals 14 residues. The germline V and J ends were trimmed by 2 bases and 9 bases, with 17 bases remaining between them.

The CDR3 nucleotides are TGTGCCAGCAGCGTCGGACTAGCGGGAACCGGCTACGAGCAGTACTTC. It yields the protein CASSVGLAGTGYEQYF. The V gene is TRBV2, the J gene TRBJ2-7, with 12 nucleotides matching TRBD2. Germline CDR1 and CDR2: SNHLY and FYNNEI. J lost 3 bases, V lost 6 bases, and 9 bases had no gene match. CDR3 size: 16 residues.

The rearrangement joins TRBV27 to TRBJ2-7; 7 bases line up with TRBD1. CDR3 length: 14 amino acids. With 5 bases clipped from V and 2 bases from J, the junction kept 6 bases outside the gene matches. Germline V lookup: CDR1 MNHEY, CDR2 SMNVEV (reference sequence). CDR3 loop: CASSARGGPYEQYF. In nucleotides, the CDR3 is TGTGCCAGCAGTGCCCGAGGGGGCCCCTACGAGCAGTACTTC.

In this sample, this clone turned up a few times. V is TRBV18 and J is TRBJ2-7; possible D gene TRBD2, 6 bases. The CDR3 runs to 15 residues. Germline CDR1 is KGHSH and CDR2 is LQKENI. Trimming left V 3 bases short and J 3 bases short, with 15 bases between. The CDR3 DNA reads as TGTGCCAGCTCACCGGGTGGGGGGAGCGACTACGAGCAGTACTTC. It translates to CASSPGGGSDYEQYF.

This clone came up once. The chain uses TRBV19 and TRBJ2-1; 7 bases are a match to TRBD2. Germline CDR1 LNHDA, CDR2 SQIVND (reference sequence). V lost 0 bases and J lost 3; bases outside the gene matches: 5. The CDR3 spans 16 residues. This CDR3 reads CASSIDLTGGYNEQFF. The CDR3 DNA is TGTGCCAGTAGTATAGATCTAACGGGAGGCTACAATGAGCAGTTCTTC.

For the CDR3, the DNA is TGCAGCGCTGGGACAGGGGGCCAGAATGAAGCTTTCTTT. Its protein product is CSAGTGGQNEAFF. The rearrangement links TRBV29-1 to TRBJ1-1, with TRBD1 matching 12 bases. The CDR3 covers 13 residues. The trim removed 7 bases at V and 7 bases at J, leaving 7 bases unmatched. Germline V lookup: CDR1 SQVTM, CDR2 ANQGSEA.

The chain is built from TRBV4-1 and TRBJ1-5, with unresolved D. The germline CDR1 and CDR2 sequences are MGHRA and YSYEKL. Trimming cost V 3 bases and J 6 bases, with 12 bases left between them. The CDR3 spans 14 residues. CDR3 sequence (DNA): TGCGCCAGCAGCCAGACTTCCGTCGGTCAGCCCCAGCATTTT. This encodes CASSQTSVGQPQHF.

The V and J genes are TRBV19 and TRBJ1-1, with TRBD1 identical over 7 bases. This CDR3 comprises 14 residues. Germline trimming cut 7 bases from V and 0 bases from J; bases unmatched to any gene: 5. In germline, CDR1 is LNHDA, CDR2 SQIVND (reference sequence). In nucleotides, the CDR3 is TGTGCCAGTACCAGGACAGGAATGAACACTGAAGCTTTCTTT. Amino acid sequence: CASTRTGMNTEAFF.

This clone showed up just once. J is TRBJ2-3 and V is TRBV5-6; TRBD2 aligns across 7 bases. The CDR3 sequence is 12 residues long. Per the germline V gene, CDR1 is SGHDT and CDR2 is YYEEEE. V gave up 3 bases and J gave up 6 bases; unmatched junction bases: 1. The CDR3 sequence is CASSSGGDTQYF. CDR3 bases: TGTGCCAGCAGCTCCGGGGGGGATACGCAGTATTTT. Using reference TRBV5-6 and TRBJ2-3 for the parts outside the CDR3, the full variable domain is DAGVTQSPTHLIKTRGQQVTLRCSPKSGHDTVSWYQQALGQGPQFIFQYYEEEERQRGNFPDRFSGHQFPNYSSELNVNALLLGDSALYLCASSSGGDTQYFGPGTRLTVL.

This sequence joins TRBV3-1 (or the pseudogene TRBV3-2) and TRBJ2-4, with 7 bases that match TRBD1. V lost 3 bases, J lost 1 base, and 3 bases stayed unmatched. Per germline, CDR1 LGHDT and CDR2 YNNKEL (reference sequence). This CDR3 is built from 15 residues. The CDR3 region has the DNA TGTGCCAGCAGCCAGATACAGGGGGCCAAAAACATTCAGTACTTC. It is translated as CASSQIQGAKNIQYF.

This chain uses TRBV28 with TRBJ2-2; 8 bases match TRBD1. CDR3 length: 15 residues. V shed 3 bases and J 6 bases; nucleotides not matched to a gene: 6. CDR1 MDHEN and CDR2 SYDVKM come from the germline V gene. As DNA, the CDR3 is TGTGCCAGCAGTTTCCAGGACAGGGTCGCCGGGGAGCTGTTTTTT. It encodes CASSFQDRVAGELFF.

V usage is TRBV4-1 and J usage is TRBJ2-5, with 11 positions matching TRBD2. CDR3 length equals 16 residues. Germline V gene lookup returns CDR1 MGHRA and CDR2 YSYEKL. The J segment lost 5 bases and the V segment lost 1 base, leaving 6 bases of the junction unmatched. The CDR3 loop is CASSQGLAGGGETQYF. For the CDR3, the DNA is TGCGCCAGCAGCCAAGGGTTAGCGGGAGGGGGGGAGACCCAGTACTTC.

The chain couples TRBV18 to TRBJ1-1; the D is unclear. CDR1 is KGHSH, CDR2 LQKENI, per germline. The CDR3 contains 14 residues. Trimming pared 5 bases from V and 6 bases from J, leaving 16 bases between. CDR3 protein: CASSKEPYLAEAFF. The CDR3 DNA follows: TGTGCCAGCTCAAAAGAACCCTATTTGGCTGAAGCTTTCTTT.

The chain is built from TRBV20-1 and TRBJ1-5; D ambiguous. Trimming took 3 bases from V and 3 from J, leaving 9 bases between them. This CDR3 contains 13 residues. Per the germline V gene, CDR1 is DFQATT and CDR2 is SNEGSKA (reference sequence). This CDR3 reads CSASLQTNQPQHF. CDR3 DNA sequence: TGCAGTGCTAGTTTACAGACCAATCAGCCCCAGCATTTT.

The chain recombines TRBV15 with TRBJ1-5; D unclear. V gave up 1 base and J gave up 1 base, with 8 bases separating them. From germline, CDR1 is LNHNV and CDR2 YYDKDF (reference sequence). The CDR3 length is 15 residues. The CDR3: CATSRGRGSNQPQHF. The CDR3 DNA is TGTGCCACCAGCAGAGGCAGAGGCAGCAATCAGCCCCAGCATTTT.

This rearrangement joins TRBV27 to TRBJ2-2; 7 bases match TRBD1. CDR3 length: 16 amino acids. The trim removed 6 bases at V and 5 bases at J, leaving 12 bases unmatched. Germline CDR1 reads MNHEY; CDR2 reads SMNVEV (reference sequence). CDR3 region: CASRKNTGVGTGELFF. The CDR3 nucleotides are TGTGCCAGCAGGAAGAACACAGGGGTAGGAACCGGGGAGCTGTTTTTT.

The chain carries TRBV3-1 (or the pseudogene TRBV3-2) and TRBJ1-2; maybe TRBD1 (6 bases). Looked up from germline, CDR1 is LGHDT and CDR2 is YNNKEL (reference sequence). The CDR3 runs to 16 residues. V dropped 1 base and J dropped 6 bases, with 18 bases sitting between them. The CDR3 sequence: CASSQVPTGGLHGYTF. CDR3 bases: TGTGCCAGCAGCCAAGTACCGACGGGGGGCCTCCATGGCTACACCTTC.

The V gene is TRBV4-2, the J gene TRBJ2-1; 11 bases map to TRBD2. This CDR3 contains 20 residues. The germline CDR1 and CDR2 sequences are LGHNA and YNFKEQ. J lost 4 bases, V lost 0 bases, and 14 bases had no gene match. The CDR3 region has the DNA TGTGCCAGCAGCCAAGAAGCGCTGCGGGCGGGACTAGCGGTATACAATGAGCAGTTCTTC. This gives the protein CASSQEALRAGLAVYNEQFF.

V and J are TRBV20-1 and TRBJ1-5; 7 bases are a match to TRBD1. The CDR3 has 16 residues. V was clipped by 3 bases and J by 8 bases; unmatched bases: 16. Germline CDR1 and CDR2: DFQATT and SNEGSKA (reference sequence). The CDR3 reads CSASSSGTVGVEPQHF. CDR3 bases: TGCAGTGCTAGTTCTTCCGGGACAGTTGGAGTGGAGCCCCAGCATTTT.